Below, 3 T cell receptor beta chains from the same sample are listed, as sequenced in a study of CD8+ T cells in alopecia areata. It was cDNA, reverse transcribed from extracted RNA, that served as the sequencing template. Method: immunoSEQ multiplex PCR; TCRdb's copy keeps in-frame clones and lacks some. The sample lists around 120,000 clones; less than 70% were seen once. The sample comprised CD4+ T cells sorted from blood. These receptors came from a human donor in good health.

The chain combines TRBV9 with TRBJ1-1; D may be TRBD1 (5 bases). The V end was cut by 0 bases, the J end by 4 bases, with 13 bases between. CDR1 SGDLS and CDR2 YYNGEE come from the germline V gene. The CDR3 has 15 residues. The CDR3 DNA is TGTGCCAGCAGCGTAGATGAGGGCAGGGCCACTGAAGCTTTCTTT. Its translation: CASSVDEGRATEAFF.

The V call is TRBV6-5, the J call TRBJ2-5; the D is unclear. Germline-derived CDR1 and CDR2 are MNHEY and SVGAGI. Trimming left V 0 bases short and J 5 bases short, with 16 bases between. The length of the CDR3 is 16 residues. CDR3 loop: CASSYSPAAVVETQYF. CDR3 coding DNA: TGTGCCAGCAGTTACTCGCCAGCTGCGGTCGTGGAGACCCAGTACTTC.

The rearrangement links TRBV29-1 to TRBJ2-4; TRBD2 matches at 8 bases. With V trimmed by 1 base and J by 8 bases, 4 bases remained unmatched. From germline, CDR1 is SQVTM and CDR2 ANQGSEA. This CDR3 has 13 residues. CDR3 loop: CSVEVAGGYIQYF. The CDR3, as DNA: TGCAGCGTTGAAGTGGCGGGGGGCTACATTCAGTACTTC.